The 16 T cell receptor beta chains below come from one sample, sequenced in a study of circulating and synovial CD4+ cells in juvenile arthritis (dated 2014 in TCRdb). The library was prepared using the immunoSEQ multiplex PCR assay. The table was pulled from immuneACCESS by TCRdb, which kept in-frame rearrangements only. Such tables lose some clones; where checked, under half of the loss comes from unresolved V genes, and the rest has no known cause. For this sample there are about 34,000 clones; roughly 95% appear just once. The ten top clones hold under 0.2% of the sample. Sequencing was performed on CD4+ T cells from blood. The source of these receptors is a human donor with juvenile idiopathic arthritis.

The rearrangement uses TRBV19 and TRBJ2-1; 11 bases are shared with TRBD2. CDR1 and CDR2 (germline): LNHDA, SQIVND (reference sequence). The CDR3 contains 15 residues. The trim removed 3 bases at V and 7 bases at J, leaving 5 bases unmatched. CDR3 bases: TGTGCCAGTAGTATCGGTGGGACTAGCGGTAATGAGCAGTTCTTC. Amino acids: CASSIGGTSGNEQFF.

This chain links TRBV27 with TRBJ1-5, with unresolved D. Between the trimmed V and J ends, which lost 7 bases and 0 bases, there was a span of 10 bases. CDR1 is MNHEY and CDR2 is SMNVEV in the germline V gene (reference sequence). The CDR3 runs 14 residues. The DNA for the CDR3 is TGTGCCAGCATGGAGACTAATAGCAATCAGCCCCAGCATTTT. It encodes CASMETNSNQPQHF.

This chain joins TRBV19 and TRBJ1-2; 10 positions agree with TRBD1. The V segment lost 7 bases and the J segment 5 bases; nucleotides outside the gene matches: 13. CDR1 LNHDA and CDR2 SQIVND come from the germline V gene (reference sequence). The CDR3 contains 16 residues. This chain's CDR3 is CASTTRGQGGGYGYTF. In DNA, the CDR3 is TGTGCCAGTACAACGAGAGGACAGGGGGGAGGTTATGGCTACACCTTC. Full variable domain (outside the CDR3, taken from reference TRBV19 and TRBJ1-2): DGGITQSPKYLFRKEGQNVTLSCEQNLNHDAMYWYRQDPGQGLRLIYYSQIVNDFQKGDIAEGYSVSREKKESFPLTVTSAQKNPTAFYLCASTTRGQGGGYGYTFGSGTRLTVV.

This chain connects TRBV7-2 to TRBJ2-7, with D possibly being TRBD1 (6 bases). Germline V lookup: CDR1 SGHTA, CDR2 FQGNSA. Between the trimmed V and J ends, which lost 1 base and 0 bases, there was a span of 10 bases. The CDR3 length is 15 residues. This CDR3 is CASSLVQGSSYEQYF. CDR3 bases: TGTGCCAGCAGCTTAGTGCAGGGGAGCTCCTACGAGCAGTACTTC.

This chain links TRBV19 with TRBJ2-7, with D possibly TRBD1 on 6 matching bases. Trimming left V 8 bases short and J 2 bases short, with 13 bases between. The CDR3 sequence is 13 residues long. Germline CDR1 is LNHDA and CDR2 is SQIVND (reference sequence). This chain's CDR3 is CASSRDTTYEQYF. The CDR3 DNA follows: TGTGCCAGTTCTAGGGACACCACCTACGAGCAGTACTTC.

V and J are TRBV6-1 and TRBJ2-1; 9 bases match TRBD2. The ends lost 3 bases at V and 6 bases at J; junction bases unmatched: 6. The CDR3 has 15 amino acids. CDR1 is MNHNS, CDR2 SASEGT, per germline. The CDR3 nucleotides read TGTGCCAGCAGTGAGTGGCTAGCGGGACTCAATGAGCAGTTCTTC. Translated: CASSEWLAGLNEQFF.

The chain has TRBV19 and TRBJ2-2, with TRBD1 identical over 8 bases. In germline, CDR1 is LNHDA, CDR2 SQIVND (reference sequence). Trimming at V came to 8 bases and at J to 2 bases, leaving 7 bases not matched to a gene. The CDR3 length is 15 residues. In DNA, the CDR3 is TGTGCCAGTCGAAGGGACAGGCCCAACACCGGGGAGCTGTTTTTT. This gives the protein CASRRDRPNTGELFF.

The chain links TRBV15 to TRBJ1-4; TRBD1 matches 9 bases. Germline CDR1 is LNHNV and CDR2 is YYDKDF (reference sequence). The CDR3 covers 16 residues. V was pared by 0 bases and J by 10 bases, with 9 bases of the junction left unmatched. CDR3 coding DNA: TGTGCCACCAGCAGAGACAAGCCGGGACAGGGTCGAAAACTGTTTTTT. Residues: CATSRDKPGQGRKLFF.

The V gene is TRBV30, the J gene TRBJ1-4, with D unresolved. The CDR3 is made up of 15 amino acids. V lost 0 bases to trimming and J lost 5 bases, with 13 bases between them. CDR1 is GTSNPN and CDR2 is SVGIG in the germline V gene (reference sequence). CDR3 sequence (DNA): TGTGCCTGGAGTGTACGTTTGGAGAGAAATGAAAAACTGTTTTTT. Its protein is CAWSVRLERNEKLFF.

CDR3 DNA: TGTGCCAGCAGGGGACTAGCGGGAGTGAATGAGCAGTTCTTC. Translated: CASRGLAGVNEQFF. The chain has TRBV2 and TRBJ2-1, with TRBD2 matching over 14 bases. Losses at the gene ends were 6 bases for V and 7 bases for J; bases not matched to a gene: 2. CDR3 length: 14 residues. Germline CDR1 is SNHLY and CDR2 is FYNNEI.

The gene calls are TRBV5-1 and TRBJ1-2; TRBD1 agrees at 8 bases. There are 16 residues in the CDR3. Germline V gene data show CDR1 as SGHRS and CDR2 as YFSETQ. Losses at the gene ends were 4 bases for V and 0 bases for J; bases not matched to a gene: 8. CDR3 nucleotides: TGCGCCAGCAGCGCTAGAGGGACAGGTCCTAACTATGGCTACACCTTC. Its translation: CASSARGTGPNYGYTF.

V gene TRBV28 combines with J gene TRBJ2-7, with a possible D match to TRBD2 (6 bases). The CDR3 loop spans 13 amino acids. V dropped 7 bases and J dropped 3 bases, with 13 bases sitting between them. Germline loops: CDR1 MDHEN, CDR2 SYDVKM. The CDR3 bases are TGTGCCAGCAATGAGGGGACTCACTACGAGCAGTACTTC. Translation: CASNEGTHYEQYF.

This chain uses TRBV18 with TRBJ2-6; the D gene is possibly TRBD2 (5 bases). The CDR3 runs to 14 residues. Trimming cost V 3 bases and J 9 bases, with 12 bases left between them. The germline CDR1 and CDR2 sequences are KGHSH and LQKENI. The CDR3: CASSPLDEGNVLTF. The CDR3 region has the DNA TGTGCCAGCTCACCCTTAGATGAGGGCAACGTCCTGACTTTC. Complete variable domain (other parts from reference TRBV18 and TRBJ2-6): NAGVMQNPRHLVRRRGQEARLRCSPMKGHSHVYWYRQLPEEGLKFMVYLQKENIIDESGMPKERFSAEFPKEGPSILRIQQVVRGDSAAYFCASSPLDEGNVLTFGAGSRLTVL.

The V gene is TRBV28, the J gene TRBJ1-4; the D gene is possibly TRBD1 (6 bases). The CDR3 is 16 amino acids. Germline V lookup: CDR1 MDHEN, CDR2 SYDVKM. The V and J ends lost 6 bases and 4 bases respectively, with 18 bases between them. The CDR3 here is CASSSPTGQINEKLFF. For the CDR3, the DNA is TGTGCCAGCAGCTCTCCGACAGGCCAAATTAATGAAAAACTGTTTTTT.

The genes are TRBV5-1 and TRBJ2-1, with TRBD1 matching 7 bases. The V gene end was trimmed by 7 bases and the J gene end by 0 bases; junction bases not matched to a gene: 7. This CDR3 contains 15 residues. Germline CDR1 is SGHRS and CDR2 is YFSETQ. CDR3 sequence reads: CASSPGQSSYNEQFF. In DNA form, the CDR3 reads TGCGCCAGCTCCCCGGGACAGAGCTCCTACAATGAGCAGTTCTTC.

The J gene is TRBJ1-1, the V gene TRBV7-8; D gene ambiguous. V lost 5 bases and J 0 bases, leaving 25 bases between the germline ends. CDR3 length: 19 residues. CDR1 SGHVS and CDR2 FQNEAQ come from the germline V gene. In DNA, the CDR3 is TGTGCCAGCAGCCCCCGGCTACTGAGGCCCGAAGCGATGAACACTGAAGCTTTCTTT. As protein: CASSPRLLRPEAMNTEAFF.